The entry that follows covers one TCR beta chain sequence. Trimming at V came to 8 bases and at J to 4 bases, leaving 5 bases not matched to a gene. The CDR3 sequence is 13 residues long. Germline V gene data show CDR1 as MDHEN and CDR2 as SYDVKM. The sample belongs to a study of blood T cell repertoires in COVID-19. Study-level information: Material from acute and convalescent COVID-19 was sourced from the United States, Italy and Spain. PBMCs, B-cell-depleted T cells, or T cells were the source of the cDNA or gDNA that made up the material.

How the authors handled the data: Amplifying reference gene primers gave estimates of nucleated cell counts. Generated by immunoSEQ multiplex PCR, the TCRdb table keeps only in-frame clones and is missing some. V, J and clone size reflect that table, while D and trimming were determined from the DNA. The sample records 400,000 to 500,000 clones, roughly 85% being singletons. The clonotype comes from a woman in her 30s with active or convalescent COVID-19. The chain combines TRBV28 with TRBJ2-7, with 10 bases that match TRBD1. Sequenced sample: peripheral blood. In DNA form, the CDR3 reads TGTGCCAGCGAACCGGGACAGGGGTACGAGCAGTACTTC. It translates to CASEPGQGYEQYF.